Each of the 9 T cell receptor beta chains below was sequenced from the same sample in a study of OX40 agonist ivuxolimab in advanced cancers. The repertoire was sequenced with immunoSEQ multiplex PCR; TCRdb's copy has only in-frame clones and lacks some. The sample comprises 55,000 to 75,000 clones, around four fifths of which are singletons, and less than 6.5% rests with the top ten. Sequences were derived from CD4+ or CD8+ T cells sorted from blood, sampled in a trial of the OX40 agonist ivuxolimab. The origin of the receptors is an adult with an advanced solid tumor such as melanoma, head and neck, liver or kidney cancer.

The V call is TRBV27, the J call TRBJ1-1; 9 bases are a match to TRBD1. Per germline, CDR1 MNHEY and CDR2 SMNVEV (reference sequence). The V and J ends lost 5 bases and 7 bases, in that order; junction bases with no gene match: 5. This CDR3 region has 13 residues. CDR3 DNA sequence: TGTGCCAGCAGTCTCACAGGGGGCCTTGAAGCTTTCTTT. It encodes CASSLTGGLEAFF.

The rearrangement joins TRBV7-2 to TRBJ1-2; maybe TRBD1 (5 bases). Per the germline V gene, CDR1 is SGHTA and CDR2 is FQGNSA. This CDR3 has 14 amino acids. V was pared by 5 bases and J by 6 bases, with 16 bases between. CDR3 sequence reads: CASSQAGLIDGYTF. For the CDR3, the DNA is TGTGCCAGCAGCCAAGCGGGGCTTATAGATGGCTACACCTTC.

The chain couples TRBV9 to TRBJ2-3; 15 bases align to TRBD2. J gave up 3 bases and V 3 bases, and 8 bases lay outside the gene matches. Germline-derived CDR1 and CDR2 are SGDLS and YYNGEE. The CDR3 is made up of 18 amino acids. The CDR3 region has the DNA TGTGCCAGCAGCGCGGGACTAGCGGGAGGCACTGGGACAGATACGCAGTATTTT. Protein: CASSAGLAGGTGTDTQYF.

This chain joins TRBV18 and TRBJ1-1, with D unclear. Germline V lookup: CDR1 KGHSH, CDR2 LQKENI. This CDR3 is 15 amino acids long. V was shortened by 1 base and J by 2 bases, with 11 bases between the two germline ends. In DNA, the CDR3 is TGTGCCAGCTCACCACTTTCCAGCGAAAACACTGAAGCTTTCTTT. Its translation: CASSPLSSENTEAFF.

This chain joins TRBV15 and TRBJ2-7, with 8 bases aligning to TRBD1. The CDR3 is made up of 15 amino acids. Germline CDR1 LNHNV, CDR2 YYDKDF (reference sequence). Losses at the gene ends were 4 bases for V and 2 bases for J; bases not matched to a gene: 7. DNA for the CDR3: TGTGCCACCAGCACCCCGACAGGGGTCCCCTACGAGCAGTACTTC. This sequence encodes CATSTPTGVPYEQYF.

The chain combines TRBV5-6 with TRBJ2-4, with D hard to call. Germline V gene data show CDR1 as SGHDT and CDR2 as YYEEEE. The germline V and J ends were trimmed by 5 bases and 0 bases, with 15 bases remaining between them. This CDR3 spans 16 amino acids. CDR3 residues: CASSFLGPLAKNIQYF. The CDR3 DNA sequence: TGTGCCAGCAGTTTCCTCGGGCCCCTAGCCAAAAACATTCAGTACTTC.

V is TRBV7-3 and J is TRBJ2-6, with D possibly TRBD1 on 5 matching bases. The germline V gene has CDR1 SGHTA and CDR2 FQGTGA. The CDR3 has 15 amino acids. Deletions cut 2 bases from V and 0 bases from J, with 5 bases between. CDR3 region: CASSLDSSGANVLTF. As DNA, the CDR3 is TGTGCCAGCAGCTTAGACAGCTCTGGGGCCAACGTCCTGACTTTC. Complete variable domain (other parts from reference TRBV7-3 and TRBJ2-6): GAGVSQTPSNKVTEKGKYVELRCDPISGHTALYWYRQSLGQGPEFLIYFQGTGAADDSGLPNDRFFAVRPEGSVSTLKIQRTERGDSAVYLCASSLDSSGANVLTFGAGSRLTVL.

The chain combines TRBV5-5 with TRBJ2-7; D is ambiguous. Trimming removed 1 base at V and 6 bases at J, with 8 bases between. This CDR3 is 12 amino acids long. Germline loops: CDR1 SGHKS, CDR2 YYEKEE (reference sequence). This CDR3 is CASSLPSREQYF. The CDR3 region has the DNA TGTGCCAGCAGCTTGCCCAGCCGCGAGCAGTACTTC.

The chain joins TRBV7-9 to TRBJ2-7, with 7 bases lining up with TRBD2. The length of the CDR3 is 16 residues. Germline values: CDR1 SEHNR, CDR2 FQNEAQ (reference sequence). V lost 1 base, J lost 5 bases, and 11 bases stayed unmatched. The CDR3 bases are TGTGCCAGCAGCTTAGGAAGGGGAGCGGGAAAGCACGAGCAGTACTTC. Its translation is CASSLGRGAGKHEQYF.